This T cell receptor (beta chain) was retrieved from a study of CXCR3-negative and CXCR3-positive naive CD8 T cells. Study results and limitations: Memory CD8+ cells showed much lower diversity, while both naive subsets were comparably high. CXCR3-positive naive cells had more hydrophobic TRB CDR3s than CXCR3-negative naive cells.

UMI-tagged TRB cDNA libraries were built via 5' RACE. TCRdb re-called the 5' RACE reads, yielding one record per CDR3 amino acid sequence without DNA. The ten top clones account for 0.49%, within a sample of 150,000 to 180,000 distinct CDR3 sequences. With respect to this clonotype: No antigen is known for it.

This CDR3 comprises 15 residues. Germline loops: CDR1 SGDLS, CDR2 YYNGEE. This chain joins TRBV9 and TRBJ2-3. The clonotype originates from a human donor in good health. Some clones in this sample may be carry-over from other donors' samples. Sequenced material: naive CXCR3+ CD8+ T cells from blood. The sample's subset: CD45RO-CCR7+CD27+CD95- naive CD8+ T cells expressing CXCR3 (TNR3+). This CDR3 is CASSEDGFSTDTQYF. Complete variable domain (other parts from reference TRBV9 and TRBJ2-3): DSGVTQTPKHLITATGQRVTLRCSPRSGDLSVYWYQQSLDQGLQFLIQYYNGEERAKGNILERFSAQQFPDLHSELNLSSLELGDSALYFCASSEDGFSTDTQYFGPGTRLTVL.